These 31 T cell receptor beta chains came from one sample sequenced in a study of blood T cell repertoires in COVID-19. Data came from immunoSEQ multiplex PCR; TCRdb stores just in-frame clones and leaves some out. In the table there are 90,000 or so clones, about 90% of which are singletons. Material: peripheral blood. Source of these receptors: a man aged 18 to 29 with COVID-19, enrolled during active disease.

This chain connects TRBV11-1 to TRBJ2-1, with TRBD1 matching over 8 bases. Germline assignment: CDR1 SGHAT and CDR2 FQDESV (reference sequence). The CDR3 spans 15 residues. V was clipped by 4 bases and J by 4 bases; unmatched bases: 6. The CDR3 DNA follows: TGTGCCAGCAGCTCCTCGGGACAGGTTTACAATGAGCAGTTCTTC. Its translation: CASSSSGQVYNEQFF.

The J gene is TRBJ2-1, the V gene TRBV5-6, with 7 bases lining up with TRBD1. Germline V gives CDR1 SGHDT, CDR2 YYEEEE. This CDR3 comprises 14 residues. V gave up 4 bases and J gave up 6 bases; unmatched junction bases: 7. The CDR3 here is CASSSGPGGNEQFF. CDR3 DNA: TGTGCCAGCAGCAGTGGCCCAGGGGGCAATGAGCAGTTCTTC.

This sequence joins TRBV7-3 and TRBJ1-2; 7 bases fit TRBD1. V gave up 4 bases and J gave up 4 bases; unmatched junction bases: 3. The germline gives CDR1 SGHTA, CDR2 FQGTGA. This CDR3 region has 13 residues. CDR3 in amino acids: CASSSRQGYGYTF. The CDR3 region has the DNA TGTGCCAGCAGCTCCCGACAGGGCTATGGCTACACCTTC.

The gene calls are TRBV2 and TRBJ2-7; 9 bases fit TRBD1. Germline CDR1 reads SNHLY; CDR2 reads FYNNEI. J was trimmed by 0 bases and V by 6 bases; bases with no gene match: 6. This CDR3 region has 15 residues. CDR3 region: CASSRQGGISYEQYF. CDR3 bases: TGTGCCAGCAGCCGACAGGGGGGAATCTCCTACGAGCAGTACTTC.

The CDR3 DNA is TGTGCCTGGACGGAGGGTTACGAGCAGTACTTC. Protein: CAWTEGYEQYF. The chain uses TRBV30 and TRBJ2-7, with a weak D call TRBD2 (6 bases). This CDR3 region has 11 residues. CDR1 is GTSNPN and CDR2 is SVGIG in the germline V gene (reference sequence). V was shortened by 4 bases and J by 4 bases, with 8 bases between the two germline ends.

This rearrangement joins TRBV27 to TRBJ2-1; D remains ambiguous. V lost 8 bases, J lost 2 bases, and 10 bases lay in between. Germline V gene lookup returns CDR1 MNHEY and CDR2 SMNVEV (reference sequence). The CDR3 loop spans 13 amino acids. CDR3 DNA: TGTGCCAGCCAAGTTACTGCCTACAATGAGCAGTTCTTC. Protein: CASQVTAYNEQFF.

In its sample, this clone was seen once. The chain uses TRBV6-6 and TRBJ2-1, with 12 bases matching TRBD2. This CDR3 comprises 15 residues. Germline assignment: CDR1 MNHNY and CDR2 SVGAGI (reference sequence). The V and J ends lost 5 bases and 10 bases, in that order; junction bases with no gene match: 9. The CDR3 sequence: CASSQLAGGRGEQFF. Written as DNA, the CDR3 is TGTGCCAGCAGTCAACTAGCGGGAGGCCGGGGGGAGCAGTTCTTC.

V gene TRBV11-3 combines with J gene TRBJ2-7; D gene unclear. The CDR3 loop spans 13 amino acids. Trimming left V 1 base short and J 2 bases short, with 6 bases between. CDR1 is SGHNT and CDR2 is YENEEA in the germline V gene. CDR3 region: CASSLGAAYEQYF. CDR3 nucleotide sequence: TGTGCCAGCAGCTTAGGGGCCGCCTACGAGCAGTACTTC.

The CDR3 loop reads CASSLQAGGLGGETQYF. The CDR3 bases are TGTGCCAGCAGCTTACAGGCAGGCGGCCTGGGGGGAGAGACCCAGTACTTC. The chain combines TRBV7-2 with TRBJ2-5; weak D call: TRBD2 (6 bases). This CDR3 is built from 17 residues. The V gene lost 2 bases and the J gene lost 4 bases, with 20 bases spanning the gap. Germline CDR1 reads SGHTA; CDR2 reads FQGNSA.

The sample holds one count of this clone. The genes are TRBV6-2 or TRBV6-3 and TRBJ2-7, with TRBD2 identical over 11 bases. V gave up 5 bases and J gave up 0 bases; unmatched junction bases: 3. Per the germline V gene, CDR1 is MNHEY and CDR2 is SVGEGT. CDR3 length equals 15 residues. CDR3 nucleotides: TGTGCCAGCAGTGAGACTAGCGGGACCTCCTACGAGCAGTACTTC. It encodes CASSETSGTSYEQYF.

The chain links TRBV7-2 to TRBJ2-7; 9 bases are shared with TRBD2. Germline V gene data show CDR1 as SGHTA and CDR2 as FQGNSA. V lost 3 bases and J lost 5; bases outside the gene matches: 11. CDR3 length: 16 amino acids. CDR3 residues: CASSLGPGLASNEQYF. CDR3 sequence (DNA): TGTGCCAGCAGCTTGGGACCGGGACTAGCAAGCAACGAGCAGTACTTC.

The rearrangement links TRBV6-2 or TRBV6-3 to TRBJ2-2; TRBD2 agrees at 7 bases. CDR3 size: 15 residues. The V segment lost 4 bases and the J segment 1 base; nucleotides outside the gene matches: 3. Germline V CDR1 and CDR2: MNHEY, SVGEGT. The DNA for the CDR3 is TGTGCCAGCAGTTCACTAGCGCAGAACACCGGGGAGCTGTTTTTT. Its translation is CASSSLAQNTGELFF.

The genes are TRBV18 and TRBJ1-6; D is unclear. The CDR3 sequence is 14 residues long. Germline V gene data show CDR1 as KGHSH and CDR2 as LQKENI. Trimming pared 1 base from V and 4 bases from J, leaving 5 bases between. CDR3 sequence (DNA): TGTGCCAGCTCACCACGAGCTTATAATTCACCCCTCCACTTT. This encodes CASSPRAYNSPLHF.

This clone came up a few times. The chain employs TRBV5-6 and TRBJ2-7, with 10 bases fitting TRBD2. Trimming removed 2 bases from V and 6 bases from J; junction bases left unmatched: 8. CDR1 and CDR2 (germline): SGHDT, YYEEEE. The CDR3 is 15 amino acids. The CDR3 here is CASSLIAGGPREQYF. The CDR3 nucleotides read TGTGCCAGCAGCTTAATAGCGGGAGGCCCGCGCGAGCAGTACTTC.

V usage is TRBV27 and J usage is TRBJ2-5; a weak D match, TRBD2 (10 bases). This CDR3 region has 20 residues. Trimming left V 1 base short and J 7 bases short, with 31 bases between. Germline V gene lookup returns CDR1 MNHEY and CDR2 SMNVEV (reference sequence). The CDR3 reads CASSLWRDRVLAGGLGTQYF. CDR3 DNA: TGTGCCAGCAGTTTATGGAGGGACAGGGTATTAGCGGGAGGTTTAGGGACCCAGTACTTC.

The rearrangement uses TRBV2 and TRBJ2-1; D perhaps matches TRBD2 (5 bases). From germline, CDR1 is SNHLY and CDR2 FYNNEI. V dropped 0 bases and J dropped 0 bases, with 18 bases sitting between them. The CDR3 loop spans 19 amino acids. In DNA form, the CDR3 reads TGTGCCAGCAGTGAAGCCTTGAGGAAGCGGAGTTACTCCTACAATGAGCAGTTCTTC. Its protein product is CASSEALRKRSYSYNEQFF.

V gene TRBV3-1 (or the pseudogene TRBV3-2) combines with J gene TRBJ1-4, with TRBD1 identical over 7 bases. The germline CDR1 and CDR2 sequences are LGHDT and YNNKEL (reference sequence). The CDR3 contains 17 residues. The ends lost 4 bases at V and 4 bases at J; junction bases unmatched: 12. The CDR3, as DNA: TGTGCCAGCAGCCTCGACAGGGTGGAGTGGATTAATGAAAAACTGTTTTTT. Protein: CASSLDRVEWINEKLFF.

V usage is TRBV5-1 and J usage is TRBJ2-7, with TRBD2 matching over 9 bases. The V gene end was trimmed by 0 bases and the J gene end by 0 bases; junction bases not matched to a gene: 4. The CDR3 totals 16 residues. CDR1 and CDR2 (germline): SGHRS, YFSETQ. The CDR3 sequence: CASSLGAGGLSYEQYF. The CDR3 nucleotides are TGCGCCAGCAGCTTGGGAGCGGGAGGCCTCTCCTACGAGCAGTACTTC.

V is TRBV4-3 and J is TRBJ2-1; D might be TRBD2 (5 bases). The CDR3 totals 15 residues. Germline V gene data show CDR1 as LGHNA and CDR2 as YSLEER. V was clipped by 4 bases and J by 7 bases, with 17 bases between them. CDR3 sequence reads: CASSPRASHLNEQFF. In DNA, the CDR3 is TGCGCCAGCAGCCCGAGGGCCTCCCATCTTAATGAGCAGTTCTTC.

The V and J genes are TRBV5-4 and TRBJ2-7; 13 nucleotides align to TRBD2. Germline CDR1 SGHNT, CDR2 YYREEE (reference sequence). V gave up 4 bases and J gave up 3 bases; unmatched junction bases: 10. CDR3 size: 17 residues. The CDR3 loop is CASSPELGTSGIYEQYF. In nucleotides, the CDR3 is TGTGCCAGCAGCCCCGAGCTGGGGACTAGCGGGATCTACGAGCAGTACTTC.

The CDR3 sequence: CASSHPNYGYTF. CDR3 sequence (DNA): TGTGCCAGCAGTCATCCTAACTATGGCTACACCTTC. The J gene is TRBJ1-2, the V gene TRBV28; no clear D gene. Germline V CDR1 and CDR2: MDHEN, SYDVKM. The V gene lost 5 bases and the J gene lost 0 bases, with 4 bases spanning the gap. The CDR3 contains 12 residues.

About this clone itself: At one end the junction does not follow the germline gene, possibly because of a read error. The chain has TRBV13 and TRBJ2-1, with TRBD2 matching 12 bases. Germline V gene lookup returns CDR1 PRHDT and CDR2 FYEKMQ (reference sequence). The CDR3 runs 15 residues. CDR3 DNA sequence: TGTGCCAGCAGCGTAGGACTAGCGGGAAACTATGAGCAGTTCTTC. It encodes CASSVGLAGNYEQFF.

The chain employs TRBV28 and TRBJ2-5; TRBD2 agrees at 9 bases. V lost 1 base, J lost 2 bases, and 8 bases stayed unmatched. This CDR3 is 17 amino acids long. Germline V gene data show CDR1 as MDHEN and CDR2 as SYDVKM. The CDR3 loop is CASSLFSLAGLQETQYF. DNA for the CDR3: TGTGCCAGCAGTTTATTTTCGCTAGCGGGACTACAAGAGACCCAGTACTTC.

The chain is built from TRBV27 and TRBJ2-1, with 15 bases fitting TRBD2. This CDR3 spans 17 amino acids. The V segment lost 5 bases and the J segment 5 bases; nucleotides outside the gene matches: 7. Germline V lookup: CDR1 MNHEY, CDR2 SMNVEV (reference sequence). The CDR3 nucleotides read TGTGCCAGCAGTCCAGGACTAGCGGGAGGGCGGGACAATGAGCAGTTCTTC. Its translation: CASSPGLAGGRDNEQFF.

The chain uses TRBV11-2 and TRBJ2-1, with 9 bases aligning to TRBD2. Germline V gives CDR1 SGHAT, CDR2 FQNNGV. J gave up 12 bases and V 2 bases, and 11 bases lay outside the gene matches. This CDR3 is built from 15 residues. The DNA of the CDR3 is TGTGCCAGCAGCTTAATAGCGGGAGACGGGGGTGGGCAGTTCTTC. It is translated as CASSLIAGDGGGQFF.

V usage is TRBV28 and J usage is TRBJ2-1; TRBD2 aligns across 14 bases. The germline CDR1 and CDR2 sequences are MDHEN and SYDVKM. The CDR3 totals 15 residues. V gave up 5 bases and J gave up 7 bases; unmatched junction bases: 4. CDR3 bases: TGTGCCAGCAGTACTCGGACTAGCGGGAGGAATGAGCAGTTCTTC. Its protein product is CASSTRTSGRNEQFF.

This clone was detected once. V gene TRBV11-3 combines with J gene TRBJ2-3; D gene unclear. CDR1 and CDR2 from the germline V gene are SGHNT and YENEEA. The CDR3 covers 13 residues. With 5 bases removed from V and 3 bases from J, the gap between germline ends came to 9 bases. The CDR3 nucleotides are TGTGCCAGCAGCACGACTGAGACAGATACGCAGTATTTT. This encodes CASSTTETDTQYF.

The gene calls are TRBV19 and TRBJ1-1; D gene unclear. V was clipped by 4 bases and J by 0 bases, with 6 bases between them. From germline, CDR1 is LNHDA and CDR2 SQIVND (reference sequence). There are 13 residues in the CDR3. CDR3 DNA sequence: TGTGCCAGTAGTACTTCCTTGAACACTGAAGCTTTCTTT. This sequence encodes CASSTSLNTEAFF.

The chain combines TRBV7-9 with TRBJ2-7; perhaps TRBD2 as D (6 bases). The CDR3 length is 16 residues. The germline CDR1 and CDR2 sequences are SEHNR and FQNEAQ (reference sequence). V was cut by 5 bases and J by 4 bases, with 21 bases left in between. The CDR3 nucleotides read TGTGCCAGCAGCCCACCAGCGGGTGAGGGAACTTACGAGCAGTACTTC. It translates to CASSPPAGEGTYEQYF.

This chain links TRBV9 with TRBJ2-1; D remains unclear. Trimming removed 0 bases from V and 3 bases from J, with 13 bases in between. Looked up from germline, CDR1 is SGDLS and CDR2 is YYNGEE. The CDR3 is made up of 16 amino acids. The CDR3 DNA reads TGTGCCAGCAGCGTAGAATCCCTACCTCTCTACAATGAGCAGTTCTTC. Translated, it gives CASSVESLPLYNEQFF. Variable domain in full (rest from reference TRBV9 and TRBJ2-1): DSGVTQTPKHLITATGQRVTLRCSPRSGDLSVYWYQQSLDQGLQFLIQYYNGEERAKGNILERFSAQQFPDLHSELNLSSLELGDSALYFCASSVESLPLYNEQFFGPGTRLTVL.

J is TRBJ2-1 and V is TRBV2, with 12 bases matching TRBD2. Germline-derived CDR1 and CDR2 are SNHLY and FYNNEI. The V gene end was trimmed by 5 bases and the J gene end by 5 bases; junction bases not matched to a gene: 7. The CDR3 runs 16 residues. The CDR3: CASSYWTSGTDNEQFF. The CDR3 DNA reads TGTGCCAGCAGTTATTGGACTAGCGGGACTGACAATGAGCAGTTCTTC.